The present TCR beta chain was sequenced within a study of shared T cell receptors in the human thymus. Generated by immunoSEQ multiplex PCR, the TCRdb table keeps only in-frame clones and is missing some. The sample holds some 720,000 clones; over 75% are singletons and the top ten take 0.01%. This same sample was also taken into another study, of human thymus T cells. As that study records: The sample donors, healthy Finnish infants, were having corrective surgery for congenital heart defects. Resections from corrective heart surgery supplied the thymus tissue. There appeared to be biased usage of V and J genes in thymic and blood repertoires. Related work found strong thymic repertoire overlap between unrelated individuals.

The sequence was collected from a boy in the first two years of life with a congenital heart defect. Sequencing input: thymocytes.

CDR3 loop: CASSYPRGLNEQFF. The CDR3 bases are TGTGCCAGCAGCTACCCGCGGGGACTCAATGAGCAGTTCTTC. V gene TRBV7-2 combines with J gene TRBJ2-1, with D possibly being TRBD2 (6 bases). CDR1 is SGHTA and CDR2 is FQGNSA in the germline V gene. V shed 4 bases and J shed 6 bases, with 13 bases lying between them. This CDR3 comprises 14 residues.